A single sample gave rise to the 28 T cell receptor beta chains below, sequenced in a study of CD8+CD57+ T cells in acquired aplastic anemia (dated by TCRdb to the late 2010s). The data were produced on an Illumina HiSeq 2000. Genomic DNA was used as template for profiling of TCR beta VDJ combinations and CDR3 sequences. TCRdb reanalyzed the raw reads on its own, using fastp at Q25 for trimming and MiXCR for clone calling, and kept in-frame beta chains. CDR3 protein duplicates are merged, each entry listing the most common genes and DNA. The sample records 200,000 or so distinct CDR3 sequences, about 64% of which are singletons. In total, the top ten clones hold approximately 44% of the sample. Sequenced input: sorted CD4+, CD8+, or CD8+CD57+ T cells (not recorded which) from PBMCs. These receptors were collected from a human donor with severe aplastic anemia or a healthy control (not recorded which).

The gene calls are TRBV10-3 and TRBJ2-1; TRBD2 matches 9 bases. The CDR3 is made up of 16 amino acids. J was trimmed by 4 bases and V by 3 bases; bases with no gene match: 7. CDR1 and CDR2 from the germline V gene are ENHRY and SYGVKD. This CDR3 reads CAISDGTSRTYNEQFF. The CDR3 DNA follows: TGTGCCATCAGTGATGGGACTAGCCGAACTTACAATGAGCAGTTCTTC.

V gene TRBV12-3 or TRBV12-4 combines with J gene TRBJ1-2; no definite D call. CDR3 length equals 14 residues. V was pared by 2 bases and J by 2 bases, with 9 bases between. The CDR3 bases are TGTGCCAGCAGTTTATCGCAGGCGAACTATGGCTACACCTTC. This sequence encodes CASSLSQANYGYTF.

This clonotype was seen only once. V usage is TRBV19 and J usage is TRBJ1-2; D is undetermined. Germline CDR1 reads LNHDA; CDR2 reads SQIVND (reference sequence). V was shortened by 7 bases and J by 3 bases, with 15 bases between the two germline ends. CDR3 size: 14 residues. CDR3 sequence (DNA): TGTGCCAGTAAGGCCGGGCCGGTCGACTATGGCTACACCTTC. Translating it yields CASKAGPVDYGYTF.

Here the CDR3 reads CASSLGGKGAFF. The CDR3 DNA reads TGTGCCAGCAGCTTGGGAGGGAAGGGAGCTTTCTTT. This chain uses TRBV5-4 with TRBJ1-1; no reliable D call. This CDR3 is built from 12 residues. Per the germline V gene, CDR1 is SGHNT and CDR2 is YYREEE (reference sequence). The V end lost 0 bases, the J end lost 10 bases, and 10 bases lay between the germline ends. Supplemented by reference TRBV5-4 and TRBJ1-1, the full variable domain reads ETGVTQSPTHLIKTRGQQVTLRCSSQSGHNTVSWYQQALGQGPQFIFQYYREEENGRGNFPPRFSGLQFPNYSSELNVNALELDDSALYLCASSLGGKGAFFGQGTRLTVV.

V gene TRBV10-1 combines with J gene TRBJ2-7; D is possibly TRBD1 (5 bases). V was shortened by 1 base and J by 4 bases, with 11 bases between the two germline ends. The CDR3 spans 14 residues. CDR1 WNHNN and CDR2 SYGVQD come from the germline V gene (reference sequence). This CDR3 is CASSELGVGYEQYF. DNA for the CDR3: TGCGCCAGCAGTGAGTTAGGGGTAGGTTACGAGCAGTACTTC.

The V call is TRBV7-9, the J call TRBJ2-5, with 10 bases fitting TRBD1. The germline V gene has CDR1 SEHNR and CDR2 FQNEAQ (reference sequence). V was pared by 1 base and J by 3 bases, with 8 bases of the junction left unmatched. This CDR3 contains 17 residues. CDR3 sequence: CASSLVYQTGGKETQYF. In nucleotides, the CDR3 is TGTGCCAGCAGCTTAGTGTACCAGACAGGGGGCAAAGAGACCCAGTACTTC.

V and J are TRBV5-1 and TRBJ2-7; maybe TRBD1 (5 bases). V shed 4 bases and J shed 3 bases, with 14 bases lying between them. Looked up from germline, CDR1 is SGHRS and CDR2 is YFSETQ. This CDR3 contains 14 residues. CDR3 region: CASSLNPQGYEQYF. The CDR3 region has the DNA TGCGCCAGCAGCCTGAACCCGCAGGGCTACGAGCAGTACTTC. The entire variable domain, with the rest obtained from reference TRBV5-1 and TRBJ2-7, is as follows: KAGVTQTPRYLIKTRGQQVTLSCSPISGHRSVSWYQQTPGQGLQFLFEYFSETQRNKGNFPGRFSGRQFSNSRSEMNVSTLELGDSALYLCASSLNPQGYEQYFGPGTRLTVT.

This chain joins TRBV12-3 or TRBV12-4 and TRBJ2-1; D remains unclear. The CDR3 length is 12 residues. V lost 2 bases to trimming and J lost 7 bases, with 6 bases between them. Here the CDR3 DNA reads TGTGCCAGCAGTTTAATGTGGAATGAGCAGTTCTTC. Amino acids: CASSLMWNEQFF.

About this clonotype: One end of the junction does not line up with germline, which may come from a read error. The chain combines TRBV10-3 with TRBJ1-3; D unresolved. Germline CDR1 and CDR2: ENHRY and SYGVKD. CDR3 length: 14 amino acids. The CDR3 DNA reads as TGTGCCATCGGTGAATTAGTCTCTGGAAACACCATATATTTT. Translation gives CAIGELVSGNTIYF.

V and J are TRBV20-1 and TRBJ2-6; TRBD1 matches 10 bases. This CDR3 comprises 20 residues. Germline V gives CDR1 DFQATT, CDR2 SNEGSKA (reference sequence). The J segment lost 11 bases and the V segment lost 0 bases, leaving 22 bases of the junction unmatched. The chain's CDR3 is CSARDSRTGGGWNTADVLTF. CDR3 DNA sequence: TGCAGTGCTAGAGATTCCCGGACAGGGGGAGGATGGAACACTGCAGACGTCCTGACTTTC.

CDR3 in DNA: TGTGCCAGCAGCACCCGACACGTTTACGAGCAGTACTTC. It translates to CASSTRHVYEQYF. The chain has TRBV7-9 and TRBJ2-7, with D uncertain. The V gene's germline CDR1 is SEHNR and CDR2 FQNEAQ (reference sequence). V gave up 5 bases and J gave up 4 bases, with 12 bases separating them. The CDR3 consists of 13 residues.

This clonotype was counted at least ten times. The V and J genes are TRBV12-3 or TRBV12-4 and TRBJ2-1, with D unclear. V lost 1 base, J lost 7 bases, and 8 bases lay in between. This CDR3 contains 13 residues. The CDR3 DNA is TGTGCCAGCAGTTTAGGGGCCGGGAATGAGCAGTTCTTC. Its protein is CASSLGAGNEQFF.

The chain carries TRBV10-3 and TRBJ2-7; D may be TRBD2 (6 bases). Germline V gene sequence: CDR1 ENHRY, CDR2 SYGVKD. The V end was cut by 5 bases, the J end by 2 bases, with 13 bases between. The CDR3 runs 14 residues. The CDR3 sequence is CAISLGGDTYEQYF. CDR3 in DNA: TGTGCCATCAGTTTAGGAGGGGATACCTACGAGCAGTACTTC.

This clonotype has a single count. The chain couples TRBV29-1 to TRBJ2-5, with 11 nucleotides matching TRBD2. The CDR3 consists of 15 residues. V trimming: 4 bases; J trimming: 5 bases; junction bases outside the gene matches: 9. Germline lookup yields CDR1 SQVTM and CDR2 ANQGSEA. CDR3 sequence (DNA): TGCAGCGTTGGCGGTAGCGGGAGGGCCAGGGAGACCCAGTACTTC. It codes for CSVGGSGRARETQYF.

This clonotype was observed at least ten times. The chain has TRBV28 and TRBJ2-5; 11 nucleotides line up with TRBD2. The CDR3 loop spans 12 amino acids. Germline-derived CDR1 and CDR2 are MDHEN and SYDVKM. CDR3 region: CTSGGIQETQYF. Written as DNA, the CDR3 is TGTACTAGCGGGGGTATCCAAGAGACCCAGTACTTC.

The CDR3 DNA is TGTGCCACCAGTGCCTGGGATAGCGGGGCGAACACCGGGGAGCTGTTTTTT. Protein product: CATSAWDSGANTGELFF. The chain uses TRBV24-1 and TRBJ2-2; 8 bases line up with TRBD2. The CDR3 sequence is 17 residues long. In germline, CDR1 is KGHDR, CDR2 SFDVKD. J gave up 0 bases and V 5 bases, and 7 bases lay outside the gene matches.

This clonotype was observed many times. At one boundary the junction diverges from the germline segment, which might be a read error. The V gene is TRBV5-1, the J gene TRBJ2-7; 11 nucleotides align to TRBD1. Germline CDR1 is SGHRS and CDR2 is YFSETQ. CDR3 length equals 14 residues. In DNA form, the CDR3 reads TGTGCCAGCAGCCTCGGGACAGGGGGCTACGAGCAGTACTTC. Translation gives CASSLGTGGYEQYF.

The V gene is TRBV14, the J gene TRBJ1-2, with 11 bases fitting TRBD1. Germline V gene lookup returns CDR1 SGHDN and CDR2 FVKESK. Losses at the gene ends were 1 base for V and 3 bases for J; bases not matched to a gene: 4. This CDR3 contains 16 residues. CDR3 bases: TGTGCCAGCAGCCAAGTACCGGGACAGGGGGACTATGGCTACACCTTC. As protein: CASSQVPGQGDYGYTF.

This clonotype was seen once. A much larger clonotype is one base distant, so this may be a read error. The chain combines TRBV6-2 or TRBV6-3 with TRBJ1-2, with TRBD1 as a possible D gene (5 bases). The germline gives CDR1 MNHEY, CDR2 SVGEGT. The CDR3 runs 14 residues. Trimming pared 8 bases from V and 8 bases from J, leaving 21 bases between. The chain's CDR3 is CASGQEGRPRGYTF. The CDR3 DNA is TGTGCCAGCGGCCAGGAGGGACGGCCGAGAGGCTACACCTTC.

The chain links TRBV20-1 to TRBJ1-5; D remains unclear. V shed 0 bases and J shed 3 bases, with 9 bases lying between them. This CDR3 region has 14 residues. CDR1 DFQATT and CDR2 SNEGSKA come from the germline V gene (reference sequence). CDR3 residues: CSARDRRTNQPQHF. Here the CDR3 DNA reads TGCAGTGCTAGAGATAGGCGGACCAATCAGCCCCAGCATTTT.

This rearrangement joins TRBV20-1 to TRBJ2-1; 9 bases fit TRBD2. Unmatched junction bases numbered 9, after V lost 3 bases and J lost 15 bases. This CDR3 comprises 12 residues. CDR1 and CDR2 from the germline V gene are DFQATT and SNEGSKA (reference sequence). In nucleotides, the CDR3 is TGCAGTGCTAGGAGTAGCGGGGGAACTACGTTCTTC. This translates into CSARSSGGTTFF.

V is TRBV15 and J is TRBJ2-1, with TRBD1 as a possible D gene (5 bases). The germline V gene has CDR1 LNHNV and CDR2 YYDKDF (reference sequence). V dropped 1 base and J dropped 2 bases, with 12 bases sitting between them. The CDR3 is 16 amino acids. CDR3 in amino acids: CATSRGGSLTYNEQFF. CDR3 nucleotide sequence: TGTGCCACCAGCAGAGGGGGCAGTCTCACCTACAATGAGCAGTTCTTC.

To note about this clonotype: A much larger clone is a single base away; this may be a read error. The chain joins TRBV11-2 to TRBJ1-2; a weak D match, TRBD1 (5 bases). Germline V lookup: CDR1 SGHAT, CDR2 FQNNGV. The CDR3 runs to 13 residues. In DNA, the CDR3 is TGTGGCATCCTAGAGTTGGGGGTACCTGGCTACACCTTC. Its translation is CGILELGVPGYTF.

This clonotype was observed a few times. V and J are TRBV24-1 and TRBJ2-2; a weak D match, TRBD1 (5 bases). The CDR3 has 14 residues. Germline V lookup: CDR1 KGHDR, CDR2 SFDVKD. The V and J ends lost 7 bases and 2 bases respectively, with 10 bases between them. The CDR3 coding sequence is TGTGCCACCAGCCAGACAGCCAACACCGGGGAGCTGTTTTTT. Its translation is CATSQTANTGELFF.

This clonotype was found a few times. The rearrangement links TRBV20-1 to TRBJ1-2, with 9 bases lining up with TRBD1. The CDR3 spans 12 residues. CDR1 DFQATT and CDR2 SNEGSKA come from the germline V gene (reference sequence). V lost 7 bases and J lost 5; bases outside the gene matches: 5. CDR3 coding DNA: TGCAGTGTCCCGGACAGGGGTTATGGCTACACCTTC. Translated: CSVPDRGYGYTF.

In DNA, the CDR3 is TGTGCCAGCAGTTCGCTACGGGTGGACCCGAACACCGGGGAGCTGTTTTTT. Protein: CASSSLRVDPNTGELFF. The rearrangement joins TRBV7-8 to TRBJ2-2, with no clear D. Per the germline V gene, CDR1 is SGHVS and CDR2 is FQNEAQ. The CDR3 has 17 residues. Trimming left V 6 bases short and J 0 bases short, with 17 bases between.

The chain uses TRBV12-3 or TRBV12-4 and TRBJ2-1; TRBD1 aligns across 8 bases. After removal of 4 bases from V and 6 bases from J, the junction contained 11 bases not matched to a gene. This CDR3 has 16 amino acids. The DNA for the CDR3 is TGTGCCAGCAGTTACGGGACCTCAGGGGGCTTCAATGAGCAGTTCTTC. It translates to CASSYGTSGGFNEQFF.

As regards this clonotype: Since a much larger clone is just one base distant, this may be a read error. This chain connects TRBV6-5 to TRBJ2-7; D is ambiguous. V was trimmed by 4 bases and J by 7 bases, leaving 17 bases between them. This CDR3 comprises 14 residues. Germline CDR1 MNHEY, CDR2 SVGAGI. Here the CDR3 reads CASSSTVAGVEQYF. The CDR3 coding sequence is TGTGCCAGCAGTTCGACGGTCGCTGGGGTGGAGCAGTACTTC.